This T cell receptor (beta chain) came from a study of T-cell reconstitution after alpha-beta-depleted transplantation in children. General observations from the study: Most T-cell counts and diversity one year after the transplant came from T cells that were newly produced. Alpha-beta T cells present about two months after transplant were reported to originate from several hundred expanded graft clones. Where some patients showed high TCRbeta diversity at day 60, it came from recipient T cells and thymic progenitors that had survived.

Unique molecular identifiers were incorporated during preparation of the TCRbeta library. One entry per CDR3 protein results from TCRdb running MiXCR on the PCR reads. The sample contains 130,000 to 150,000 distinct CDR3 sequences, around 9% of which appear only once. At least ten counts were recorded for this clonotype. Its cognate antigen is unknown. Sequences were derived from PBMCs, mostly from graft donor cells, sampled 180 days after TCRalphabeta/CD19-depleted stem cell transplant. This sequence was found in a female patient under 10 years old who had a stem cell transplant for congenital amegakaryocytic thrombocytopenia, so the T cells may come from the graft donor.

The CDR3 nucleotides are TGTGCCACCAGTGATTTCGGGTCGGGGTTAGAGGAGACCCAGTACTTC. Protein: CATSDFGSGLEETQYF. This sequence joins TRBV24-1 and TRBJ2-5, with D possibly matching TRBD2 (5 bases). CDR1 is KGHDR and CDR2 is SFDVKD in the germline V gene. V dropped 1 base and J dropped 5 bases, with 16 bases sitting between them. This CDR3 has 16 residues.